These 5 T cell receptor beta chains originate from one sample sequenced in a study of chemoradiotherapy in HPV16-positive cancers. Repertoires were generated with immunoSEQ multiplex PCR, while TCRdb's copy carries only in-frame clones and drops some. The sample has around 30,000 clones, over 80% seen once. The sample consisted of blood, taken from a patient who underwent chemoradiotherapy. The receptors were gathered from a human donor with HPV-associated anogenital cancer.

The genes are TRBV4-1 and TRBJ2-3; D gene unclear. Trimming left V 3 bases short and J 1 base short, with 5 bases between. The CDR3 is 13 residues long. CDR1 is MGHRA, CDR2 YSYEKL, per germline. The CDR3: CASSQYRTDTQYF. CDR3 coding DNA: TGCGCCAGCAGCCAGTACCGCACAGATACGCAGTATTTT.

The rearrangement uses TRBV7-3 and TRBJ2-5; D call uncertain. The V gene lost 2 bases and the J gene lost 1 base, with 5 bases spanning the gap. This CDR3 comprises 13 residues. The germline V gene has CDR1 SGHTA and CDR2 FQGTGA. In nucleotides, the CDR3 is TGTGCCAGCAGCTTACTTTCCCAAGAGACCCAGTACTTC. This gives the protein CASSLLSQETQYF.

Regarding this clone: The junction differs from germline at one of its ends, possibly a read error. The chain combines TRBV7-7 with TRBJ2-5; D is unresolved. In germline, CDR1 is SSHAT, CDR2 FNYEAQ (reference sequence). This CDR3 comprises 13 residues. The CDR3 region has the DNA TGTGCTAGCAGCTCGGCAGGTCAAGAGACCCAGTACTTC. Protein: CASSSAGQETQYF.

For the CDR3, the DNA is TGCAGCGTTGAGGGCGAGGCTTATACGCAGTATTTT. Its protein is CSVEGEAYTQYF. This chain joins TRBV29-1 and TRBJ2-3, with D unclear. CDR3 length equals 12 residues. Germline values: CDR1 SQVTM, CDR2 ANQGSEA. Trimming pared 3 bases from V and 7 bases from J, leaving 11 bases between.

The chain combines TRBV4-3 with TRBJ1-1; D is ambiguous. Germline V gene sequence: CDR1 LGHNA, CDR2 YSLEER. V was trimmed by 0 bases and J by 6 bases, leaving 14 bases between them. The CDR3 totals 15 residues. The CDR3 spells CASSQDRVLLAEAFF. CDR3 nucleotides: TGCGCCAGCAGCCAAGATAGGGTCCTACTCGCTGAAGCTTTCTTT.